These T cell receptor beta chains were read from a single sample in a study of blood T cell repertoires in COVID-19. Sequencing used immunoSEQ multiplex PCR; TCRdb keeps in-frame clones, though not all of them. The sample shows roughly 15,000 clones, about 91% of them seen only once. Sequencing was done on a sample of peripheral blood. The receptors shown here come from a human donor in a cohort sampled during active COVID-19. Each CDR3 is given with its conserved first and last residue.

V gene	J gene	CDR3 protein
TRBV19	TRBJ1-5	CASRHRQRSNQPQHF
TRBV27	TRBJ2-7	CASSLSPGQTSWGRSYEQYF
TRBV20-1	TRBJ2-7	CSASSGLAGVIEQYF
TRBV27	TRBJ1-1	CASSDDRDTEAFF
TRBV5-4	TRBJ2-2	CASSSGTGGGELFF
TRBV4-1	TRBJ1-2	CASSQVGGGGREYGYTF
TRBV6-1	TRBJ1-5	CASSEGPVERPQHF
TRBV6-6	TRBJ1-2	CASSQYSTGGAGGYTF
TRBV5-1	TRBJ2-3	CASSLTGSPDTQYF
TRBV11-2	TRBJ1-2	CASSLDMTGGGGYTF
TRBV7-9	TRBJ2-2	CASSVSATASTGELFF